A single sample gave rise to the 24 T cell receptor beta chains below, sequenced in a study of T cell clonality in common variable immunodeficiency. The repertoire was sequenced with immunoSEQ multiplex PCR; TCRdb's copy has only in-frame clones and lacks some. The sample shows 40,000 to 65,000 clones, none of them appearing just once. Sequences were obtained from peripheral blood mononuclear cells. These receptors were taken from a person aged 18 to 75 in good health.

In its sample, this clone was seen many times. Sequencing ends 3 residues short of the CDR3 end; the germline J gene provides the rest. The gene calls are TRBV5-1 and TRBJ2-6; no reliable D call. The CDR3 has 16 residues. V lost 4 bases and J 1 base, leaving 12 bases between the germline ends. CDR1 SGHRS and CDR2 YFSETQ come from the germline V gene. The CDR3 DNA, read in part, is TGCGCCAGCAGCCCGTCCGCAGGTTCTGGGGCCAACGTC. Its translation: CASSPSAGSGANV. The whole CDR3 region reads CASSPSAGSGANVLTF.

This clone was detected ten times or more. Coverage ceases 3 residues before the CDR3 finishes, and the germline J gene fills in the end. This sequence joins TRBV6-1 and TRBJ1-2, with TRBD1 matching over 9 bases. With 3 bases clipped from V and 7 bases from J, the junction kept 12 bases outside the gene matches. This CDR3 contains 16 residues. Germline CDR1 and CDR2: MNHNS and SASEGT. The CDR3 reads CASSDFLFGTGLGYTF. The sequenced CDR3 bases are TGTGCCAGCAGTGATTTCCTCTTCGGGACAGGGCTTGGC.

This clone was seen only a few times. The missing CDR3 end, 3 residues past where the read stops, is filled in from the germline J gene. The J gene is TRBJ2-3, the V gene TRBV7-2; 9 nucleotides agree with TRBD1. In germline, CDR1 is SGHTA, CDR2 FQGNSA. The CDR3 sequence is 15 residues long. The CDR3 DNA, read in part, is TGTGCCAGCAGCTCGTGGACAGGGGATAATCAGCCG. As protein: CASSSWTGDNQP. The entire CDR3 reads CASSSWTGDNQPQYF.

This clone was counted ten times or more. The DNA ends 3 residues before the CDR3 does, and the rest of the CDR3 is filled in from the germline J gene. The chain is built from TRBV20-1 and TRBJ2-5, with D tentatively TRBD2 (6 bases). CDR1 is DFQATT, CDR2 SNEGSKA, per germline (reference sequence). The V end lost 3 bases, the J end lost 5 bases, and 13 bases lay between the germline ends. CDR3 length equals 13 residues. The part of the CDR3 DNA that was read is TGCAGTGCTAGCTTCGGGGGATGGGAGACC. Encoded protein: CSASFGGWET. From start to end, the CDR3 is CSASFGGWETQYF.

In this sample, this clone turned up many times. Read data end 3 residues before the CDR3 end; the end is taken from the germline J gene. This rearrangement joins TRBV6-1 to TRBJ1-5, with a weak D call TRBD1 (5 bases). The V gene's germline CDR1 is MNHNS and CDR2 SASEGT. The CDR3 totals 16 residues. The germline V and J ends were trimmed by 1 base and 7 bases, with 17 bases remaining between them. The part of the CDR3 DNA that was read is TGTGCCAGCAGTGAAGTGGGGGGGGGTCGGGGCCAGCCC. Residues: CASSEVGGGRGQP. The whole CDR3 sequence is CASSEVGGGRGQPQHF.

This clone came up many times. The read is 3 residues too short to cover the CDR3 end, so that end is filled in from the germline J gene. The chain employs TRBV6-2 or TRBV6-3 and TRBJ2-7, with 7 bases lining up with TRBD1. The J segment lost 4 bases and the V segment lost 6 bases, leaving 3 bases of the junction unmatched. Germline V lookup: CDR1 MNHEY, CDR2 SVGEGT. This CDR3 is built from 12 residues. The CDR3 is CASRQGSYEQYF. CDR3 DNA, as far as it was read: TGTGCCAGCAGACAGGGGTCGTACGAG.

The table lists this clone with many counts. The read ends 3 residues shy of where the CDR3 ends; the end is completed using the germline J gene. The chain links TRBV20-1 to TRBJ2-1; 13 bases align to TRBD2. The CDR3 totals 16 residues. V lost 0 bases and J lost 8; bases outside the gene matches: 7. Germline CDR1 DFQATT, CDR2 SNEGSKA (reference sequence). The CDR3 DNA, read in part, is TGCAGTGCTAGAGATTCAGGACTAGCGGGAGTGGATGAG. Amino acid sequence: CSARDSGLAGVDE. The whole CDR3 is CSARDSGLAGVDEQFF.

Comments on this clone: The missing CDR3 end, 3 residues past where the read stops, is filled in from the germline J gene. The chain has TRBV6-1 and TRBJ1-2, with D possibly being TRBD1 (5 bases). CDR1 is MNHNS and CDR2 is SASEGT in the germline V gene. The CDR3 is made up of 13 amino acids. This CDR3 is CASSDRVRGDYTF. CDR3 DNA, as far as it was read: TGTGCCAGCAGTGACAGGGTTCGAGGCGAC.

This clone was recorded many times. The read terminates 3 residues ahead of where the CDR3 ends, so the germline J gene completes it. The chain uses TRBV20-1 and TRBJ1-5, with D uncertain. This CDR3 region has 12 residues. In germline, CDR1 is DFQATT, CDR2 SNEGSKA (reference sequence). Incomplete CDR3 DNA: TGCAGTGCTACTAGCGGGAGGCCCCCC. Translation: CSATSGRPP. The CDR3, in full, reads CSATSGRPPQHF.

This clone was counted many times. The read terminates 3 residues ahead of where the CDR3 ends, so the germline J gene completes it. The J gene is TRBJ2-3, the V gene TRBV19, with D possibly being TRBD2 (6 bases). The V end was cut by 6 bases, the J end by 2 bases, with 15 bases between. The CDR3 covers 15 residues. Germline V gene data show CDR1 as LNHDA and CDR2 as SQIVND (reference sequence). Partial CDR3 DNA: TGTGCCAGTAGGGGAATAGCGGAAAACACAGATACG. It codes for CASRGIAENTDT. The complete CDR3 reads CASRGIAENTDTQYF.

This clone was found many times. The CDR3 goes on 3 residues after the read ends, and that part is filled in from the germline J gene. The J gene is TRBJ2-5, the V gene TRBV5-4; 9 bases match TRBD2. After removal of 0 bases from V and 5 bases from J, the junction contained 8 bases not matched to a gene. The CDR3 consists of 16 residues. From germline, CDR1 is SGHNT and CDR2 YYREEE (reference sequence). The covered CDR3 bases are TGTGCCAGCAGCTTGGCCACTAGCGGGCGGGGGGAGACC. Its translation is CASSLATSGRGET. The complete CDR3 reads CASSLATSGRGETQYF.

This clone was found a few times. The read comes to an end 3 residues before the CDR3 does, leaving the germline J gene to fill in the end. The J gene is TRBJ2-6, the V gene TRBV2, with 9 bases matching TRBD1. CDR3 length: 18 residues. After removal of 4 bases from V and 4 bases from J, the junction contained 11 bases not matched to a gene. Germline-derived CDR1 and CDR2 are SNHLY and FYNNEI. The part of the CDR3 DNA that was read is TGTGCCAGCAGTGCCCAGACAGGGGGACGGTCCGGGGCCAACGTC. It encodes CASSAQTGGRSGANV. The CDR3 as a whole reads CASSAQTGGRSGANVLTF.

In this sample, this clone turned up a few times. The read terminates 3 residues before the CDR3 end, so the remaining end is supplied by the germline J gene. This sequence joins TRBV7-2 and TRBJ1-2; 7 nucleotides align to TRBD1. The length of the CDR3 is 14 residues. Germline loops: CDR1 SGHTA, CDR2 FQGNSA. Trimming at V came to 5 bases and at J to 4 bases, leaving 7 bases not matched to a gene. Incomplete CDR3 DNA: TGTGCCAGCAGCCGCACAGGGGACCTCTATGGC. Translated: CASSRTGDLYG. The whole CDR3 sequence is CASSRTGDLYGYTF.

This clone was counted between two and nine times. The missing CDR3 end, 3 residues past where the read stops, is filled in from the germline J gene. The chain combines TRBV7-9 with TRBJ1-6; TRBD1 is a possible D gene (6 bases). Trimming removed 1 base at V and 7 bases at J, with 8 bases between. This CDR3 has 14 residues. From germline, CDR1 is SEHNR and CDR2 FQNEAQ (reference sequence). The sequenced CDR3 bases are TGTGCCAGCAGCTTAGGGACAGAGAATTCACCC. Its protein is CASSLGTENSP. The whole CDR3 protein reads CASSLGTENSPLHF.

The table lists this clone with many counts. Germline is not matched at one junction end, which may reflect a read error. The read stops 3 residues short of the end of the CDR3; the missing end is completed from the germline J gene. This sequence joins TRBV4-2 and TRBJ2-3; 7 nucleotides align to TRBD2. Germline CDR1 LGHNA, CDR2 YNFKEQ. The CDR3 runs 15 residues. The sequenced CDR3 bases are TGCGCCAGCAGCGCCCACGGACTAGAGGGCGATACG. Translated: CASSAHGLEGDT. The full CDR3 is CASSAHGLEGDTQYF.

This clone turned up a few times. This clone may be a read error of a much larger clone one base away. The CDR3 end is not reached by the read, which stops 3 residues before it; the germline J gene fills it in. The chain recombines TRBV7-9 with TRBJ2-2; D possibly corresponds to TRBD2 (5 bases). From germline, CDR1 is SEHNR and CDR2 FQNEAQ (reference sequence). The CDR3 totals 14 residues. This chain's CDR3 is CASSLDPEGEKLFF. The covered CDR3 bases are TGTGCCAGCAGCTTAGACCCAGAGGGTGAAAAG. Together with reference TRBV7-9 and TRBJ2-2, the CDR3 gives the full variable domain: DTGVSQNPRHKITKRGQNVTFRCDPISEHNRLYWYRQTLGQGPEFLTYFQNEAQLEKSRLLSDRFSAERPKGSFSTLEIQRTEQGDSAMYLCASSLDPEGEKLFFGEGSRLTVL.

This clone was detected many times. The read is 3 residues too short to cover the CDR3 end, so that end is filled in from the germline J gene. The V gene is TRBV7-6, the J gene TRBJ1-2; D is unclear. Germline assignment: CDR1 SGHVS and CDR2 FNYEAQ. V was clipped by 5 bases and J by 5 bases, with 15 bases between them. The CDR3 length is 14 residues. The CDR3 reads CASSPGNNMYGYTF. The sequenced CDR3 bases are TGTGCCAGCAGCCCGGGGAACAACATGTATGGC.

This clone was detected only a few times. The read ends 3 residues early relative to the CDR3; the germline J gene fills the gap. This rearrangement joins TRBV7-6 to TRBJ2-2; D is unclear. Germline CDR1 and CDR2: SGHVS and FNYEAQ. The CDR3 covers 13 residues. The part of the CDR3 DNA that was read is TGTGCCAGCAGCTTACTATTGAATGAAAAG. The encoded protein is CASSLLLNEK. In full, the CDR3 reads CASSLLLNEKLFF.

This clone was detected many times. Read data end 3 residues before the CDR3 end; the end is taken from the germline J gene. The chain has TRBV7-9 and TRBJ1-5; perhaps TRBD1 as D (5 bases). Germline-derived CDR1 and CDR2 are SEHNR and FQNEAQ (reference sequence). The CDR3 covers 12 residues. Between the trimmed V and J ends, which lost 6 bases and 6 bases, there was a span of 9 bases. The chain's CDR3 is CASSPGIQPQHF. CDR3 DNA (partial): TGTGCCAGCAGTCCAGGGATTCAGCCC. Based on the CDR3 plus reference TRBV7-9 and TRBJ1-5, the full variable domain is DTGVSQNPRHKITKRGQNVTFRCDPISEHNRLYWYRQTLGQGPEFLTYFQNEAQLEKSRLLSDRFSAERPKGSFSTLEIQRTEQGDSAMYLCASSPGIQPQHFGDGTRLSIL.

There are a few counts of this clone. The read halts 3 residues ahead of the CDR3 end, with the missing end drawn from the germline J gene. The rearrangement uses TRBV18 and TRBJ1-2, with TRBD1 as a possible D gene (6 bases). The germline CDR1 and CDR2 sequences are KGHSH and LQKENI. The CDR3 runs 13 residues. The sequenced part of the CDR3 DNA is TGTGCCAGCTCACCCGGAGGGGACAATGAC. Translating it yields CASSPGGDND. The CDR3 in full is CASSPGGDNDYTF.

This clone occurred many times. The sequence runs out 3 residues before the end of the CDR3; the remainder is reconstructed from the germline J gene. The rearrangement joins TRBV29-1 to TRBJ2-3; D not resolved. From germline, CDR1 is SQVTM and CDR2 ANQGSEA. This CDR3 is 12 amino acids long. Partial CDR3 DNA: TGCAGCGTTAGAATACCCTACGGTTCG. This encodes CSVRIPYGS. The whole CDR3 is CSVRIPYGSQYF.

Many counts were recorded for this clone. CDR3 region: CASSLQAGWNEQFF. The sequenced part of the CDR3 DNA is TGTGCCAGCAGCTTACAGGCAGGGTGGAATGAG. The rearrangement joins TRBV7-3 to TRBJ2-1; a possible D gene is TRBD1 (5 bases). The read halts 3 residues ahead of the CDR3 end, with the missing end drawn from the germline J gene. Germline loops: CDR1 SGHTA, CDR2 FQGTGA. Trimming shortened V by 2 bases and J by 7 bases, and 12 bases separated the two germline ends. The CDR3 extends over 14 amino acids. Based on the CDR3 plus reference TRBV7-3 and TRBJ2-1, the full variable domain is GAGVSQTPSNKVTEKGKYVELRCDPISGHTALYWYRQSLGQGPEFLIYFQGTGAADDSGLPNDRFFAVRPEGSVSTLKIQRTERGDSAVYLCASSLQAGWNEQFFGPGTRLTVL.

As concerns this clone: Read coverage stops 3 residues before the CDR3 terminus; the germline J gene supplies the remainder. The rearrangement uses TRBV27 and TRBJ2-7; 9 nucleotides match TRBD2. The V and J ends lost 6 bases and 2 bases, in that order; junction bases with no gene match: 11. This CDR3 has 16 residues. The germline gives CDR1 MNHEY, CDR2 SMNVEV (reference sequence). CDR3 sequence: CASRRGGVSGPYEQYF. The sequenced part of the CDR3 DNA is TGTGCCAGCAGGCGCGGGGGGGTAAGCGGGCCCTACGAG.

This clone was seen repeatedly, ten times or more. The CDR3 end is not reached by the read, which stops 3 residues before it; the germline J gene fills it in. This chain connects TRBV6-1 to TRBJ1-5; no clear D gene. The CDR3 contains 18 residues. Looked up from germline, CDR1 is MNHNS and CDR2 is SASEGT. The V and J ends lost 0 bases and 0 bases respectively, with 15 bases between them. Partial CDR3 DNA: TGTGCCAGCAGTGAAGCTCCAGGAGAACTCTATAGCAATCAGCCC. Translation gives CASSEAPGELYSNQP. Given in full, the CDR3 is CASSEAPGELYSNQPQHF.